This TCR beta chain appears in the sequencing data of a study of radiation and T cells in renal cell carcinoma. TCRdb keeps only in-frame clones here, not all; method: immunoSEQ multiplex PCR. The profile covers fewer than 15,000 clones, with less than 65% appearing a single time and 17% taken by the ten largest. In regard to this clone: Its antigen is as yet unknown.

Treatment reported: treatment-naive control, cytoreductive nephrectomy. Study-wide findings and caveats: Compared with controls, irradiated tumors had more, larger dominant CDR3 motifs. Intratumoral heterogeneity was not captured in these approximately 1 g regions. Top 100 clonotypes averaged approximately 50% in irradiated versus about 45% in nephrectomy-only tumors.

This clonotype originated in a man aged 55 to 70 with renal cell carcinoma. Material: tumor tissue, obtained from a patient whose treatment was nephrectomy without radiotherapy.

The CDR3 loop reads CASTNWFNLNYEQYF. CDR3 nucleotide sequence: TGTGCCAGCACTAACTGGTTTAATCTAAACTACGAGCAGTACTTC. V usage is TRBV6-6 and J usage is TRBJ2-7; D call uncertain. The germline V and J ends were trimmed by 7 bases and 3 bases, with 19 bases remaining between them. The CDR3 totals 15 residues. Germline-derived CDR1 and CDR2 are MNHNY and SVGAGI (reference sequence).